These 21 T cell receptor beta chains came from one sample sequenced in a study of cytomegalovirus exposure and HLA in healthy donors. The PCR employed 60 Vbeta primers together with 13 Jbeta primers. Data came from immunoSEQ multiplex PCR; TCRdb stores just in-frame clones and leaves some out. This repertoire shows about 130,000 clones, about 80% found once; its top ten account for around 3.3%. What was sequenced was PBMCs. These TCRs come from a male donor in good health and CMV-seronegative.

The chain combines TRBV4-1 with TRBJ2-7; D is unresolved. The CDR3 covers 11 residues. V was clipped by 1 base and J by 7 bases, with 5 bases between them. CDR1 MGHRA and CDR2 YSYEKL come from the germline V gene. This chain's CDR3 is CASSQGREQYF. DNA of the CDR3: TGCGCCAGCAGCCAAGGTCGGGAGCAGTACTTC.

This clone has a single count. V and J are TRBV2 and TRBJ1-1; D may be TRBD1 (6 bases). The V gene's germline CDR1 is SNHLY and CDR2 FYNNEI. Trimming removed 3 bases from V and 3 bases from J, with 11 bases in between. CDR3 length: 14 residues. This CDR3 is CASSDRGTYTEAFF. The CDR3 DNA is TGTGCCAGCAGTGACAGGGGAACGTACACTGAAGCTTTCTTT. Using reference TRBV2 and TRBJ1-1 for the parts outside the CDR3, the full variable domain is EPEVTQTPSHQVTQMGQEVILRCVPISNHLYFYWYRQILGQKVEFLVSFYNNEISEKSEIFDDQFSVERPDGSNFTLKIRSTKLEDSAMYFCASSDRGTYTEAFFGQGTRLTVV.

The V and J genes are TRBV5-5 and TRBJ2-1, with TRBD2 identical over 11 bases. The germline V gene has CDR1 SGHKS and CDR2 YYEKEE (reference sequence). The CDR3 has 17 residues. V was clipped by 2 bases and J by 2 bases; unmatched bases: 6. CDR3 amino acids: CASSLVTSGGTYNEQFF. CDR3 DNA sequence: TGTGCCAGCAGCTTAGTTACTAGCGGGGGCACCTACAATGAGCAGTTCTTC. Full variable domain (outside the CDR3, taken from reference TRBV5-5 and TRBJ2-1): DAGVTQSPTHLIKTRGQQVTLRCSPISGHKSVSWYQQVLGQGPQFIFQYYEKEERGRGNFPDRFSARQFPNYSSELNVNALLLGDSALYLCASSLVTSGGTYNEQFFGPGTRLTVL.

The chain has TRBV4-3 and TRBJ2-5; TRBD1 matches 11 bases. The CDR3 has 16 residues. Germline V lookup: CDR1 LGHNA, CDR2 YSLEER. Trimming removed 4 bases from V and 4 bases from J; junction bases left unmatched: 8. CDR3 protein: CASSRVSGTGGETQYF. Written as DNA, the CDR3 is TGCGCCAGCAGCCGCGTCTCCGGGACAGGGGGAGAGACCCAGTACTTC.

This chain uses TRBV6-6 with TRBJ2-7; D not resolved. V was pared by 6 bases and J by 3 bases, with 6 bases between. The V gene's germline CDR1 is MNHNY and CDR2 SVGAGI (reference sequence). There are 11 residues in the CDR3. The CDR3: CASRADYEQYF. CDR3 DNA: TGTGCCAGCAGAGCCGACTACGAGCAGTACTTC.

The chain employs TRBV19 and TRBJ1-1; the D is unclear. Trimming pared 6 bases from V and 5 bases from J, leaving 19 bases between. The CDR3 is 15 amino acids. Germline V gene data show CDR1 as LNHDA and CDR2 as SQIVND (reference sequence). The CDR3 sequence is CASRDFGVVKTEAFF. Written as DNA, the CDR3 is TGTGCCAGTAGGGACTTCGGGGTGGTTAAAACTGAAGCTTTCTTT. Full variable domain (missing parts from reference TRBV19 and TRBJ1-1): DGGITQSPKYLFRKEGQNVTLSCEQNLNHDAMYWYRQDPGQGLRLIYYSQIVNDFQKGDIAEGYSVSREKKESFPLTVTSAQKNPTAFYLCASRDFGVVKTEAFFGQGTRLTVV.

The chain has TRBV21-1 and TRBJ2-1; the table calls TRBD2, which could not be checked here. TRBV21-1 is designated a pseudogene. The CDR3 is 18 amino acids. As DNA, the CDR3 is TGTGCCAGCAAAAGACTAGCGGGGGGCCCGCCCTCCTACAATGAGCAGTTCTTC. Protein sequence: CASKRLAGGPPSYNEQFF.

The genes are TRBV4-3 and TRBJ2-7; D possibly corresponds to TRBD2 (6 bases). The V gene's germline CDR1 is LGHNA and CDR2 YSLEER. Deletions cut 1 base from V and 3 bases from J, with 10 bases between. The length of the CDR3 is 14 residues. Written as DNA, the CDR3 is TGCGCCAGCAGCCAAGGACTAGAGGTCTACGAGCAGTACTTC. Amino acid sequence: CASSQGLEVYEQYF.

The rearrangement uses TRBV7-9 and TRBJ2-1, with 11 positions matching TRBD1. Germline CDR1 reads SEHNR; CDR2 reads FQNEAQ (reference sequence). This CDR3 comprises 16 residues. Trimming at V came to 5 bases and at J to 1 base, leaving 4 bases not matched to a gene. The CDR3 loop is CASSGTGGRSYNEQFF. CDR3 nucleotides: TGTGCCAGCAGCGGGACAGGGGGTAGGTCCTACAATGAGCAGTTCTTC.

This clone was observed once. The rearrangement uses TRBV7-2 and TRBJ2-3, with 9 nucleotides matching TRBD2. The CDR3 runs to 15 residues. Trimming at V came to 2 bases and at J to 3 bases, leaving 3 bases not matched to a gene. From germline, CDR1 is SGHTA and CDR2 FQGNSA. CDR3 sequence (DNA): TGTGCCAGCAGCTTAATTAGCGGGAGAACAGATACGCAGTATTTT. Encoded protein: CASSLISGRTDTQYF.

The chain joins TRBV30 to TRBJ1-4; 8 bases are shared with TRBD1. The CDR3 is 15 amino acids. Germline CDR1 is GTSNPN and CDR2 is SVGIG (reference sequence). V dropped 2 bases and J dropped 1; count of bases not matched to a gene: 3. CDR3 loop: CAWSYTGGTNEKLFF. DNA for the CDR3: TGTGCCTGGAGTTATACAGGGGGAACTAATGAAAAACTGTTTTTT.

The rearrangement joins TRBV6-1 to TRBJ2-3, with TRBD1 as a possible D gene (6 bases). CDR1 is MNHNS, CDR2 SASEGT, per germline. Trimming stripped 5 bases from V and 6 bases from J, with 15 bases between. This CDR3 comprises 14 residues. The chain's CDR3 is CASSRNREYDTQYF. In DNA form, the CDR3 reads TGTGCCAGCAGTAGGAACAGGGAATATGATACGCAGTATTTT.

The J gene is TRBJ1-2, the V gene TRBV2; D ambiguous. V shed 2 bases and J shed 3 bases, with 13 bases lying between them. Germline CDR1 SNHLY, CDR2 FYNNEI. The CDR3 is made up of 15 amino acids. CDR3 in DNA: TGTGCCAGCAGTGAAAACTTGGGCAGTTACTATGGCTACACCTTC. Translating it yields CASSENLGSYYGYTF.

The CDR3 here is CASSLGQGARGYTF. CDR3 DNA: TGTGCCAGCAGCTTAGGGCAGGGGGCCCGGGGCTACACCTTC. This chain connects TRBV11-2 to TRBJ1-2; 8 nucleotides agree with TRBD1. The CDR3 extends over 14 amino acids. The ends lost 1 base at V and 8 bases at J; junction bases unmatched: 6. CDR1 is SGHAT and CDR2 is FQNNGV in the germline V gene.

The V and J genes are TRBV30 and TRBJ1-4; a possible D gene is TRBD1 (5 bases). CDR3 length equals 15 residues. Germline CDR1 reads GTSNPN; CDR2 reads SVGIG (reference sequence). V was clipped by 7 bases and J by 4 bases, with 19 bases between them. The CDR3 is CAYCSTAPFNEKLFF. CDR3 nucleotides: TGTGCCTATTGTTCGACAGCGCCCTTTAATGAAAAACTGTTTTTT.

The J gene is TRBJ2-1, the V gene TRBV10-2; 8 bases fit TRBD2. Unmatched junction bases numbered 19, after V lost 6 bases and J lost 3 bases. The germline V gene has CDR1 WSHSY and CDR2 SAAADI. The CDR3 is 19 amino acids. The CDR3 nucleotides are TGCGCCAGCAGACCCGTAATGGCGCTGGCGGGGGGCTTCTACAATGAGCAGTTCTTC. This sequence encodes CASRPVMALAGGFYNEQFF.

This chain joins TRBV7-2 and TRBJ1-1; D possibly corresponds to TRBD1 (5 bases). This CDR3 is built from 13 residues. Trimming took 3 bases from V and 5 from J, leaving 10 bases between them. Germline values: CDR1 SGHTA, CDR2 FQGNSA. The CDR3 loop is CASSLGEGTEAFF. CDR3 DNA sequence: TGTGCCAGCAGCTTGGGGGAGGGAACTGAAGCTTTCTTT. Drawing the rest from reference TRBV7-2 and TRBJ1-1, the complete variable domain is GAGVSQSPSNKVTEKGKDVELRCDPISGHTALYWYRQSLGQGLEFLIYFQGNSAPDKSGLPSDRFSAERTGGSVSTLTIQRTQQEDSAVYLCASSLGEGTEAFFGQGTRLTVV.

This clone was detected only once. This sequence joins TRBV19 and TRBJ1-5; TRBD1 matches at 11 bases. CDR1 is LNHDA, CDR2 SQIVND, per germline (reference sequence). V lost 0 bases to trimming and J lost 9 bases; unmatched junction nucleotides: 4. This CDR3 spans 15 amino acids. CDR3 in amino acids: CASSIDGTGGSPQHF. The CDR3 DNA reads TGTGCCAGTAGTATAGATGGGACAGGGGGGTCGCCCCAGCATTTT.

The chain links TRBV27 to TRBJ1-3, with 11 nucleotides matching TRBD1. CDR1 MNHEY and CDR2 SMNVEV come from the germline V gene (reference sequence). Losses at the gene ends were 0 bases for V and 2 bases for J; bases not matched to a gene: 0. The CDR3 is 16 amino acids. The CDR3 region has the DNA TGTGCCAGCAGTTTATCGGGACAGGGGGCTGGAAACACCATATATTTT. Encoded protein: CASSLSGQGAGNTIYF.

The V call is TRBV30, the J call TRBJ1-6, with 9 bases that match TRBD1. Germline V gene data show CDR1 as GTSNPN and CDR2 as SVGIG (reference sequence). The CDR3 runs 15 residues. V shed 3 bases and J 7 bases; nucleotides not matched to a gene: 7. The CDR3 DNA is TGTGCCTGGAGCCGGTCGGGACAGGGAAATTCACCCCTCCACTTT. This encodes CAWSRSGQGNSPLHF.

The J gene is TRBJ1-2, the V gene TRBV2; D is uncertain. This CDR3 spans 14 amino acids. V was clipped by 1 base and J by 5 bases, with 11 bases between them. Looked up from germline, CDR1 is SNHLY and CDR2 is FYNNEI. CDR3 coding DNA: TGTGCCAGCAGTGAAGGAGGGTTTATATATGGCTACACCTTC. Protein sequence: CASSEGGFIYGYTF.